The 26 T cell receptor beta chains below were found in one sample sequenced in a study of shared clonotypes between healthy human individuals. TCRdb's copy holds only in-frame clones and misses some; the assay was immunoSEQ multiplex PCR. The sample includes some 1,400,000 clones, approximately 97% of them seen just once. Sequencing was performed on naive CD4+ T cells sorted from blood. Subset indicated: CD45RA+ positively selected. These receptor sequences come from a man aged 25-40 years in good health.

CDR3 sequence: CASSPLGREGTKEQYF. CDR3 DNA: TGCGCCAGCAGTCCCCTCGGGCGGGAAGGGACGAAAGAGCAGTACTTC. This chain joins TRBV5-1 and TRBJ2-7; TRBD2 is a possible D gene (6 bases). Germline CDR1 is SGHRS and CDR2 is YFSETQ. Trimming cost V 5 bases and J 7 bases, with 25 bases left between them. This CDR3 has 16 amino acids.

This chain links TRBV5-1 with TRBJ1-4; tentatively, D is TRBD1 (5 bases). Germline V gives CDR1 SGHRS, CDR2 YFSETQ. Trimming removed 6 bases at V and 3 bases at J, with 15 bases between. The CDR3 covers 15 residues. CDR3 DNA sequence: TGCGCCAGCACCCTGAACGGGGGAGCTAATGAAAAACTGTTTTTT. Protein product: CASTLNGGANEKLFF.

The chain has TRBV25-1 and TRBJ2-3; D is ambiguous. The CDR3 extends over 13 amino acids. The V gene lost 3 bases and the J gene lost 10 bases, with 14 bases spanning the gap. Germline CDR1 MGHDK, CDR2 SYGVNS. CDR3 in DNA: TGTGCCAGCAGTGAGCAGGCCCCCCTTCCGCAGTATTTT. This encodes CASSEQAPLPQYF.

The chain has TRBV7-9 and TRBJ2-5; 10 bases fit TRBD2. The germline V gene has CDR1 SEHNR and CDR2 FQNEAQ (reference sequence). The V gene end was trimmed by 8 bases and the J gene end by 4 bases; junction bases not matched to a gene: 10. CDR3 length: 15 amino acids. CDR3 protein: CASGAGTSVGETQYF. The CDR3 nucleotides are TGTGCCAGCGGGGCCGGGACTAGCGTTGGAGAGACCCAGTACTTC.

The rearrangement uses TRBV28 and TRBJ2-3; 7 bases align to TRBD2. The CDR3 consists of 16 residues. V dropped 7 bases and J dropped 2; count of bases not matched to a gene: 12. Germline V lookup: CDR1 MDHEN, CDR2 SYDVKM. The CDR3: CASKPPGLPITDTQYF. The CDR3 DNA follows: TGTGCCAGCAAACCACCGGGACTACCGATCACAGATACGCAGTATTTT.

Regarding this clone: The same CDR3 also results from other DNA sequences found in this sample. The rearrangement joins TRBV6-5 to TRBJ2-7; D tentatively reads TRBD1 or TRBD2 (5 bases each). The CDR3 is 15 residues long. Germline assignment: CDR1 MNHEY and CDR2 SVGAGI. Trimming pared 0 bases from V and 1 base from J, leaving 10 bases between. DNA of the CDR3: TGTGCCAGCAGTTACTCCCGGGACCGATCCTACGAGCAGTACTTC. Encoded protein: CASSYSRDRSYEQYF.

In regard to this clone: This sample also contains other DNA sequences that code for the same CDR3. The chain joins TRBV10-3 to TRBJ2-2; 12 bases align to TRBD2. Trimming took 2 bases from V and 6 from J; bases not matched to a gene: 1. The CDR3 spans 15 residues. Germline V gene lookup returns CDR1 ENHRY and CDR2 SYGVKD. The DNA for the CDR3 is TGTGCCATCAGTGAGCTAGCGGGAGGGCCCGGGGAGCTGTTTTTT. This encodes CAISELAGGPGELFF.

The chain joins TRBV10-1 to TRBJ2-2; no clear D gene. Per germline, CDR1 WNHNN and CDR2 SYGVQD (reference sequence). Trimming took 5 bases from V and 5 from J, leaving 9 bases between them. The length of the CDR3 is 13 residues. The CDR3 here is CASSTLKTGELFF. The CDR3, as DNA: TGCGCCAGCAGTACACTAAAAACCGGGGAGCTGTTTTTT.

The chain couples TRBV5-1 to TRBJ2-5; D possibly corresponds to TRBD1 (5 bases). Germline loops: CDR1 SGHRS, CDR2 YFSETQ. The CDR3 totals 15 residues. Trimming removed 2 bases from V and 5 bases from J, with 16 bases in between. CDR3 DNA: TGCGCCAGCAGCTTAGGACACTCCGGAACGGAGACCCAGTACTTC. Translated: CASSLGHSGTETQYF.

The chain carries TRBV5-1 and TRBJ2-3, with D perhaps given as TRBD1 or TRBD2 (5 bases each). Germline V gene data show CDR1 as SGHRS and CDR2 as YFSETQ. CDR3 length equals 14 residues. V was clipped by 4 bases and J by 7 bases, with 16 bases between them. CDR3 DNA: TGCGCCAGCAGCGGGGAGACAGTCCTAAATACGCAGTATTTT. It codes for CASSGETVLNTQYF.

The CDR3 here is CASSSVLGLAGINEQFF. Here the CDR3 DNA reads TGTGCCAGCAGCTCCGTCCTGGGACTAGCGGGAATCAATGAGCAGTTCTTC. The rearrangement joins TRBV11-2 to TRBJ2-1; 13 bases agree with TRBD2. Looked up from germline, CDR1 is SGHAT and CDR2 is FQNNGV. CDR3 length: 17 amino acids. J lost 6 bases, V lost 4 bases, and 9 bases had no gene match.

V is TRBV19 and J is TRBJ2-7, with TRBD2 as a possible D gene (5 bases). This CDR3 comprises 12 residues. The germline V gene encodes CDR1 LNHDA and CDR2 SQIVND (reference sequence). Trimming shortened V by 10 bases and J by 0 bases, and 10 bases separated the two germline ends. This CDR3 reads CATAGVSYEQYF. CDR3 DNA: TGTGCCACCGCGGGCGTCTCCTACGAGCAGTACTTC. Supplemented by reference TRBV19 and TRBJ2-7, the full variable domain reads DGGITQSPKYLFRKEGQNVTLSCEQNLNHDAMYWYRQDPGQGLRLIYYSQIVNDFQKGDIAEGYSVSREKKESFPLTVTSAQKNPTAFYLCATAGVSYEQYFGPGTRLTVT.

The genes are TRBV5-1 and TRBJ2-3; perhaps TRBD1 as D (6 bases). Trimming stripped 0 bases from V and 1 base from J, with 9 bases between. This CDR3 spans 15 amino acids. Germline CDR1 and CDR2: SGHRS and YFSETQ. CDR3 sequence reads: CASSLVTGRTDTQYF. The CDR3 DNA follows: TGCGCCAGCAGCTTGGTGACAGGACGCACAGATACGCAGTATTTT.

V gene TRBV10-1 combines with J gene TRBJ2-1; the match to TRBD2 covers 10 bases. V shed 3 bases and J 7 bases; nucleotides not matched to a gene: 9. There are 16 residues in the CDR3. Germline assignment: CDR1 WNHNN and CDR2 SYGVQD (reference sequence). The CDR3 sequence: CASSDRVAGGVNEQFF. The CDR3 DNA reads TGCGCCAGCAGTGATCGTGTAGCGGGAGGCGTGAATGAGCAGTTCTTC.

The chain is built from TRBV5-6 and TRBJ2-7, with 11 nucleotides matching TRBD2. The CDR3 consists of 17 residues. Unmatched junction bases numbered 10, after V lost 5 bases and J lost 0 bases. Germline-derived CDR1 and CDR2 are SGHDT and YYEEEE. The DNA for the CDR3 is TGTGCCAGCAGGCATACTAGCGGGAGCCCCAGCTCCTACGAGCAGTACTTC. Protein: CASRHTSGSPSSYEQYF.

As regards this clone: The sample contains more than one DNA sequence encoding this CDR3. The rearrangement joins TRBV28 to TRBJ1-5; D unresolved. Trimming removed 8 bases from V and 0 bases from J, with 5 bases in between. The CDR3 is 12 residues long. In germline, CDR1 is MDHEN, CDR2 SYDVKM. The CDR3 DNA is TGTGCCAGCGGGGATAGCAATCAGCCCCAGCATTTT. Protein sequence: CASGDSNQPQHF.

Notes on this clone: Other DNA sequences within the sample encode an identical CDR3. The chain is built from TRBV5-1 and TRBJ2-3; D remains ambiguous. The CDR3 runs to 13 residues. Germline loops: CDR1 SGHRS, CDR2 YFSETQ. V gave up 4 bases and J gave up 4 bases, with 10 bases separating them. The CDR3 loop is CASSPPGADTQYF. For the CDR3, the DNA is TGCGCCAGCAGCCCCCCCGGCGCAGATACGCAGTATTTT.

This clone was observed a single time. The CDR3 DNA reads TGTGCCAGCCGGGACGGAACTAATGAAAAACTGTTTTTT. Protein product: CASRDGTNEKLFF. The J gene is TRBJ1-4, the V gene TRBV28; tentative D call: TRBD1 (5 bases). Between the trimmed V and J ends, which lost 8 bases and 1 base, there was a span of 8 bases. This CDR3 comprises 13 residues. CDR1 is MDHEN and CDR2 is SYDVKM in the germline V gene.

J is TRBJ2-7 and V is TRBV18; possibly TRBD2 for D (7 bases). V shed 2 bases and J shed 5 bases, with 19 bases lying between them. The CDR3 runs 16 residues. Germline CDR1 and CDR2: KGHSH and LQKENI. The CDR3 coding sequence is TGTGCCAGCTCACCAAGCTTTGAGTGGGGGGGCCACGAGCAGTACTTC. Protein sequence: CASSPSFEWGGHEQYF.

The rearrangement links TRBV18 to TRBJ2-5, with TRBD1 identical over 8 bases. Germline V gene data show CDR1 as KGHSH and CDR2 as LQKENI. Unmatched junction bases numbered 14, after V lost 6 bases and J lost 5 bases. CDR3 length: 16 amino acids. This chain's CDR3 is CASSRGQGLPSETQYF. DNA for the CDR3: TGTGCCAGCTCCCGAGGACAGGGCTTGCCGTCTGAGACCCAGTACTTC.

This chain links TRBV19 with TRBJ2-2; TRBD1 is a possible D gene (6 bases). The V end lost 5 bases, the J end lost 3 bases, and 16 bases lay between the germline ends. CDR1 and CDR2 (germline): LNHDA, SQIVND (reference sequence). There are 16 residues in the CDR3. The CDR3 DNA reads TGTGCCAGTAGTGACAGGCGCCCGCCTGACACCGGGGAGCTGTTTTTT. Translating it yields CASSDRRPPDTGELFF.

The rearrangement uses TRBV4-3 and TRBJ1-5, with D uncertain. The CDR3 consists of 13 residues. V was pared by 0 bases and J by 9 bases, with 9 bases between. The germline V gene has CDR1 LGHNA and CDR2 YSLEER. The CDR3 loop reads CASSQDLWRPQHF. In DNA form, the CDR3 reads TGCGCCAGCAGCCAAGATCTGTGGCGGCCCCAGCATTTT.

This chain connects TRBV10-1 to TRBJ2-7; a weak D match, TRBD1 (7 bases). The CDR3 consists of 14 residues. Per germline, CDR1 WNHNN and CDR2 SYGVQD (reference sequence). V lost 4 bases and J 3 bases, leaving 13 bases between the germline ends. CDR3 protein: CASSAAGGNYEQYF. The DNA of the CDR3 is TGCGCCAGCAGTGCCGCAGGGGGGAACTACGAGCAGTACTTC.

CDR3 loop: CASSLLYTGELFF. CDR3 DNA sequence: TGTGCCAGCAGCTTATTATACACCGGGGAGCTGTTTTTT. The chain has TRBV11-3 and TRBJ2-2; D is unresolved. V was pared by 2 bases and J by 3 bases, with 4 bases between. From germline, CDR1 is SGHNT and CDR2 YENEEA. There are 13 residues in the CDR3.

V usage is TRBV4-1 and J usage is TRBJ1-1; 7 bases align to TRBD1. This CDR3 contains 16 residues. Germline CDR1 reads MGHRA; CDR2 reads YSYEKL. Losses at the gene ends were 2 bases for V and 0 bases for J; bases not matched to a gene: 6. Here the CDR3 DNA reads TGCGCCAGCAGCCAATTATTCAGGGGGATGAACACTGAAGCTTTCTTT. The encoded protein is CASSQLFRGMNTEAFF.

The V call is TRBV7-2, the J call TRBJ2-5; TRBD1 might be the D (5 bases). This CDR3 is 12 amino acids long. Trimming removed 5 bases at V and 4 bases at J, with 8 bases between. CDR1 and CDR2 from the germline V gene are SGHTA and FQGNSA. As DNA, the CDR3 is TGTGCCAGCAGCCCAGGGATAGAGACCCAGTACTTC. It encodes CASSPGIETQYF.